This T cell receptor beta chain was observed in a study of cytotoxic CD8 clonotypes in ibrutinib-treated CLL. About the research overall: The group held 11 relapsed/refractory and about 15 treatment-naive patients, with under 18 IGHV unmutated. Broader study findings: Higher clonality was seen at ibrutinib response and a return toward baseline at progression.

Targeted sequencing depth ranged from 1 in 200,000 to 1 in 1 million T cells. Clones were sequenced by immunoSEQ multiplex PCR, and TCRdb holds only the in-frame ones, with some missing. Of about 50,000 clones listed, approximately 82% are singletons. The CDR3 runs 15 residues. V was pared by 2 bases and J by 3 bases, with 13 bases between. Per the germline V gene, CDR1 is SGHNT and CDR2 is YENEEA. From cryopreserved PBMCs came about 2 micrograms of genomic DNA used for TCR beta libraries. About this clone itself: No antigen is known for it.

The source was PBMCs, collected after 24 months of ibrutinib treatment. This chain links TRBV11-3 with TRBJ1-1; weak D call: TRBD1 (5 bases). The receptor was isolated from a human donor with chronic lymphocytic leukemia. The CDR3 spells CASSLKADSHTEAFF. In DNA, the CDR3 is TGTGCCAGCAGCTTAAAAGCCGACAGCCACACTGAAGCTTTCTTT.